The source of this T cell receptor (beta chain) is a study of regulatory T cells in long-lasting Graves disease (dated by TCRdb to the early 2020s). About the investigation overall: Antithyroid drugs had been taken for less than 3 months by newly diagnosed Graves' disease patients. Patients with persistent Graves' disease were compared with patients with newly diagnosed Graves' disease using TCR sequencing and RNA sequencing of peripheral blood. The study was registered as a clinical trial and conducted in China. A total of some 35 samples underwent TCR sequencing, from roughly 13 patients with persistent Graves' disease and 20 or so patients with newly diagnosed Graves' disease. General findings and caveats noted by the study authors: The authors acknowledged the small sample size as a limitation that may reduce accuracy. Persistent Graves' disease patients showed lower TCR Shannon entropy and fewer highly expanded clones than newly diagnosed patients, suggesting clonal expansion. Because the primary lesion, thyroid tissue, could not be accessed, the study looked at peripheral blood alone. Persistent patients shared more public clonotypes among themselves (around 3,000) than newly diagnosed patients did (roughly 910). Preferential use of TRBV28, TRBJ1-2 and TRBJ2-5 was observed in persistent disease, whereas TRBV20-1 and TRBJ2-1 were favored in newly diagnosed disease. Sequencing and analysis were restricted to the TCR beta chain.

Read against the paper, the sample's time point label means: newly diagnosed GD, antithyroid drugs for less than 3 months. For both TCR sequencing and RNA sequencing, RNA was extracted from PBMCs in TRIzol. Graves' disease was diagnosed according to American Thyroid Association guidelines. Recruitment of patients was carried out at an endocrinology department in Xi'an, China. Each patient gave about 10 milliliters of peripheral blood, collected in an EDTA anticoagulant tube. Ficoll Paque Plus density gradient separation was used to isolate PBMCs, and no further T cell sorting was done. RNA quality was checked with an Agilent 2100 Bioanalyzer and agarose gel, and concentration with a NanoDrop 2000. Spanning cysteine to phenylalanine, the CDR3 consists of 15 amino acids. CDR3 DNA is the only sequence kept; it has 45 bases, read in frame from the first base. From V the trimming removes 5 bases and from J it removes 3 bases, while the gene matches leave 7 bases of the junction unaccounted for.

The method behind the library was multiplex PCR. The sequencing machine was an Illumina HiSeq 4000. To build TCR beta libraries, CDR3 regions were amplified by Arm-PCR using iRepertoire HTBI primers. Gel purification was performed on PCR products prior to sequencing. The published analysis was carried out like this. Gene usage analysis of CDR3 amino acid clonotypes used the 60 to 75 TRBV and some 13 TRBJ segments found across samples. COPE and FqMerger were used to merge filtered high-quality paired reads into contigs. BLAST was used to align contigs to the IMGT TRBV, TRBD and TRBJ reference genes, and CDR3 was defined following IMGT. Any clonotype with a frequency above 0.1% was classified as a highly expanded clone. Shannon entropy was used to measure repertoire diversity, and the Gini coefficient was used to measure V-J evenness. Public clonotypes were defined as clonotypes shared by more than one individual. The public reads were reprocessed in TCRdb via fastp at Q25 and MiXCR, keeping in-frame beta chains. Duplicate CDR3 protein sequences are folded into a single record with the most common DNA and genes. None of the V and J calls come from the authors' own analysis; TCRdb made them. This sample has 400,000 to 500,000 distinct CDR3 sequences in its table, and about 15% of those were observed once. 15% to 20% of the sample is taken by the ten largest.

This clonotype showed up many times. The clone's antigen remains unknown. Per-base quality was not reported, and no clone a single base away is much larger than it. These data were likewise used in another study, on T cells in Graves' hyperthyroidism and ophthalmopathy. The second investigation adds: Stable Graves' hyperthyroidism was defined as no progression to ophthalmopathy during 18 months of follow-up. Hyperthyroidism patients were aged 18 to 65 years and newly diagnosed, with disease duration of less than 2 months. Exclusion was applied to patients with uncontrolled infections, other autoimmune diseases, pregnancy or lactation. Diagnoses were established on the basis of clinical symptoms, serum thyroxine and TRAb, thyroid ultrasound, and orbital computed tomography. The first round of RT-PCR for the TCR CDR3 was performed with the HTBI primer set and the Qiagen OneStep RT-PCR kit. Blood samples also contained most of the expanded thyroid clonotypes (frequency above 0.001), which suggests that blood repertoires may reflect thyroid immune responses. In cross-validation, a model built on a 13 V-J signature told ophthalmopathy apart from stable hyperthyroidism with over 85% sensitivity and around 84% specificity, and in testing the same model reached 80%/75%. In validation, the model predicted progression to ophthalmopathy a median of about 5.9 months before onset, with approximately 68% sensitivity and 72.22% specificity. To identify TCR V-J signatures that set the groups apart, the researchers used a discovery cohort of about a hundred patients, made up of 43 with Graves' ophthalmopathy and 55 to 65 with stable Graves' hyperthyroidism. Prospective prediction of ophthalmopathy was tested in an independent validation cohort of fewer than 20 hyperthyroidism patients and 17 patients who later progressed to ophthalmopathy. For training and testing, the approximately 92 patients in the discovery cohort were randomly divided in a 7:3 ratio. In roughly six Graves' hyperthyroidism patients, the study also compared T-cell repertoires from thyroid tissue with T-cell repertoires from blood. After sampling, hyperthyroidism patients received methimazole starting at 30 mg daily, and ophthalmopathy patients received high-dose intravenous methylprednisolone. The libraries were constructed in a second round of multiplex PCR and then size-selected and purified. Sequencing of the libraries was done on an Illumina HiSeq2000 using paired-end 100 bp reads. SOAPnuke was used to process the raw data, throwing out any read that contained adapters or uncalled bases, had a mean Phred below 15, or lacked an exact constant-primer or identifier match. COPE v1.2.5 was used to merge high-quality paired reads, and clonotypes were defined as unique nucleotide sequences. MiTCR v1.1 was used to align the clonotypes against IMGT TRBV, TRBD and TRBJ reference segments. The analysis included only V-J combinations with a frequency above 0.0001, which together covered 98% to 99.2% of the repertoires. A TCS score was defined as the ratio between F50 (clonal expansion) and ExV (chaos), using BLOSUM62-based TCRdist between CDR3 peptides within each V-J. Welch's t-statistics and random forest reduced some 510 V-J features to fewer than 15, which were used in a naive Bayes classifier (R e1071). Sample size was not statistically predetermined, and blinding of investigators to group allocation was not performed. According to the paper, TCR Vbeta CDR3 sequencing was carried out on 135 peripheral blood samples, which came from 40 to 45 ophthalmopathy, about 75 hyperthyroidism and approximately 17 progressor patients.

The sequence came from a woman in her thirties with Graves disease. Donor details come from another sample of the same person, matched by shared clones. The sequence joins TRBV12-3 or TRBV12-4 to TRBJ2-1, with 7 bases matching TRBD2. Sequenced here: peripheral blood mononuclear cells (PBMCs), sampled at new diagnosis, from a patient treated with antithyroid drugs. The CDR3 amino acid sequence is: CASSRREEIYNEQFF. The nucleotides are TGTGCCAGCAGTCGCCGGGAGGAGATCTACAATGAGCAGTTCTTC.